A selection of T cell receptor beta chains follows, all from one sample in a study of Ad26.COV2.S vaccination and SARS-CoV-2 variants. Measured with immunoSEQ multiplex PCR; TCRdb has only the in-frame clones, and not every one. The sample lists about 220,000 clones, roughly 90% seen once, with approximately 11% in the top ten. Sequencing used peripheral blood, obtained in a trial of Ad26.COV2.S vaccine versus placebo. The receptors originated from a person between 18 and 65 years old who received the Ad26.COV2.S COVID-19 vaccine or a placebo. The CDR3 runs from the conserved cysteine through the conserved F or W. The D gene is left open where the match is weak. Not all rows give a size; the values are once, few, many and, for expanded clones, a class.

NA,TRBJ2-2,NA,TRBV6-6,CASKGRGELFF,TGTGCCAGCAAGGGTCGGGGGGAGCTGTTTTTT
NA,TRBJ1-4,NA,TRBV5-1,CASSLVLGEKLFF,TGCGCCAGCAGCTTGGTCCTGGGGGAAAAACTGTTTTTT
TRBD1,TRBJ1-5,NA,TRBV7-9,CASSRPGQGEPQHF,TGTGCCAGCAGCCGACCGGGACAGGGGGAGCCCCAGCATTTT
TRBD1,TRBJ2-3,NA,TRBV15,CATSRDVGQGLVDTQYF,TGTGCCACCAGCAGAGATGTGGGACAGGGTCTTGTAGATACGCAGTATTTT
NA,TRBJ1-3,NA,TRBV2,CASREAQNRNTIYF,TGTGCCAGCAGGGAGGCCCAAAACCGGAACACCATATATTTT
NA,TRBJ2-3,NA,TRBV5-4,CASSPSGGAVTDTQYF,TGTGCCAGCAGCCCTAGTGGGGGGGCTGTCACAGATACGCAGTATTTT
NA,TRBJ1-1,NA,TRBV29-1,CSVETGNTEAFF,TGCAGCGTTGAAACGGGGAACACTGAAGCTTTCTTT
NA,TRBJ2-7,NA,TRBV28,CASTPGGSSYEQYF,TGTGCCAGCACGCCGGGGGGCAGCTCCTACGAGCAGTACTTC
NA,TRBJ1-5,NA,TRBV15,CATSRVRSNQPQHF,TGTGCCACCAGCAGAGTGAGGAGCAATCAGCCCCAGCATTTT
NA,TRBJ1-6,once,TRBV5-4,CATSTGTYNSPLHF,TGTGCCACCTCGACGGGAACCTATAATTCACCCCTCCACTTT
NA,TRBJ2-1,NA,TRBV27,CASSLTPRDNEQFF,TGTGCCAGCAGCCTCACCCCAAGGGACAATGAGCAGTTCTTC
TRBD2,TRBJ2-7,NA,TRBV4-3,CASSQDVAGTYEQYF,TGCGCCAGCAGCCAAGACGTAGCGGGCACCTACGAGCAGTACTTC
NA,TRBJ2-7,NA,TRBV27,CASSLSKGAYEQYF,TGTGCCAGCAGTTTATCAAAGGGGGCCTACGAGCAGTACTTC
TRBD1,TRBJ1-1,NA,TRBV6-5,CASSSGQGGTEAFF,TGTGCCAGCAGCTCCGGACAGGGGGGGACTGAAGCTTTCTTT
TRBD2,TRBJ2-1,NA,TRBV4-1,CASSSGLAGVSGEQFF,TGCGCCAGCAGCTCAGGACTAGCGGGAGTATCCGGTGAGCAGTTCTTC
TRBD1,TRBJ1-2,few,TRBV28,CASSSWVTGTNYGYTF,TGTGCCAGCAGTTCGTGGGTGACAGGGACTAACTATGGCTACACCTTC
NA,TRBJ2-3,once,TRBV29-1,CSVEILVLELRADTQYF,TGCAGCGTTGAAATCCTTGTTTTAGAACTGCGGGCGGATACGCAGTATTTT
NA,TRBJ2-7,NA,TRBV10-3,CAIMGASYEQYF,TGTGCCATCATGGGGGCCTCCTACGAGCAGTACTTC
TRBD1,TRBJ2-7,NA,TRBV6-5,CASDPRTGVYEQYF,TGTGCCAGCGACCCCCGGACAGGGGTCTACGAGCAGTACTTC
NA,TRBJ2-5,NA,TRBV30,CAWSGGNQETQYF,TGTGCCTGGAGTGGCGGTAACCAAGAGACCCAGTACTTC
TRBD1,TRBJ2-2,NA,TRBV19,CASRADREWELFF,TGTGCCAGTAGAGCTGACAGGGAATGGGAGCTGTTTTTT
TRBD1,TRBJ1-2,NA,TRBV9,CASTPNPGQTRRGYTF,TGTGCCAGCACCCCGAACCCGGGACAGACCCGGCGTGGCTACACCTTC
NA,TRBJ2-1,NA,TRBV5-1,CASSLEAASGYNEQFF,TGCGCCAGCAGCTTGGAGGCAGCGTCGGGCTACAATGAGCAGTTCTTC
NA,TRBJ2-2,NA,TRBV3-1/TRBV3-2,CASSQGGYTGELFF,TGTGCCAGCAGCCAAGGGGGATACACCGGGGAGCTGTTTTTT
TRBD2,TRBJ2-1,few,TRBV5-4,CASSSLAGEQFF,TGTGCCAGCAGCTCTCTAGCGGGGGAGCAGTTCTTC
NA,TRBJ2-5,NA,TRBV29-1,CSVRMGETQYF,TGCAGCGTTAGGATGGGAGAGACCCAGTACTTC
TRBD1,TRBJ2-7,NA,TRBV7-9,CASSATGTGGGEQYF,TGTGCCAGCAGCGCGACCGGGACAGGGGGTGGCGAGCAGTACTTC
NA,TRBJ1-2,NA,TRBV18,CASSPPGFRRDGGYTF,TGTGCCAGCTCACCACCGGGGTTCCGCAGGGATGGAGGCTACACCTTC
TRBD1,TRBJ1-3,NA,TRBV7-6,CASSSGQGAGNTIYF,TGTGCCAGCAGCTCAGGACAGGGGGCTGGAAACACCATATATTTT
NA,TRBJ2-7,NA,TRBV19,CASSIGGGEQYF,TGTGCCAGTAGTATAGGGGGTGGCGAGCAGTACTTC
TRBD1,TRBJ1-1,NA,TRBV4-2,CASSFGAGGEAFF,TGTGCCAGCAGTTTCGGGGCAGGGGGAGAAGCTTTCTTT
NA,TRBJ1-4,NA,TRBV5-6,CASSSGVSEKLFF,TGTGCCAGCAGCTCAGGGGTTAGTGAAAAACTGTTTTTT
TRBD2,TRBJ2-2,few,TRBV4-2,CASSQASGLTGELFF,TGTGCCAGCAGCCAAGCTAGCGGGCTTACCGGGGAGCTGTTTTTT